This is a list of T cell receptor beta chains from one sample in a study of T cells in tuberculosis. Some clones are missing from TCRdb's copy, which holds only in-frame ones; the method was immunoSEQ multiplex PCR. The sample shows around 30,000 clones, 85% to 90% of them seen only once. Sequenced input: PBMCs. The receptors originated from a donor between 10 and 35 years old with latent tuberculosis or without tuberculosis infection. CDR3s include the opening cysteine and the closing phenylalanine or tryptophan. A D gene is named only where the DNA matches it firmly. The listing skips clone size in some rows; elsewhere it reads once, few, many or a size class.

.	TRBV18	TRBJ1-1	once	CASSPLSGRGTEAFF	TGTGCCAGCTCACCACTATCAGGGCGGGGGACTGAAGCTTTCTTT
TRBD1	TRBV19	TRBJ1-5	.	CASRNRDRGNQPQHF	TGTGCCAGTCGGAACCGGGACAGGGGCAATCAGCCCCAGCATTTT
.	TRBV25-1	TRBJ1-6	.	CASSEQGHPSGYNSPLHF	TGTGCCAGCAGTGAGCAGGGACACCCTAGCGGATATAATTCACCCCTCCACTTT
.	TRBV5-6	TRBJ1-1	.	CASSSLLNTEAFF	TGTGCCAGCAGCTCCCTTCTGAACACTGAAGCTTTCTTT
TRBD2	TRBV2	TRBJ2-4	.	CASSEAILRGVTKNIQYF	TGTGCCAGCAGTGAAGCAATTCTCCGGGGGGTGACCAAAAACATTCAGTACTTC
TRBD2	TRBV5-1	TRBJ2-1	.	CASRPGGSSYNEQFF	TGCGCCAGCCGACCGGGGGGGAGCTCCTACAATGAGCAGTTCTTC
.	TRBV2	TRBJ2-3	.	CASSEVGYGSTDTQYF	TGTGCCAGCAGTGAAGTCGGGTACGGCAGCACAGATACGCAGTATTTT
TRBD2	TRBV4-3	TRBJ2-7	.	CASSPGRAGGYEQYF	TGCGCCAGCAGCCCCGGAAGGGCGGGAGGGTACGAGCAGTACTTC
TRBD1	TRBV7-2	TRBJ1-4	.	CASSPGQGTEKLFF	TGTGCCAGCAGTCCCGGACAGGGCACTGAAAAACTGTTTTTT
.	TRBV2	TRBJ2-7	.	CASLSGYEQYF	TGTGCCAGCCTATCCGGCTACGAGCAGTACTTC
.	TRBV27	TRBJ2-1	.	CASSGGSYNEQFF	TGTGCCAGCAGTGGAGGATCTTACAATGAGCAGTTCTTC
.	TRBV10-1	TRBJ1-1	few	CASAERENTEAFF	TGCGCCAGCGCAGAGAGGGAGAACACTGAAGCTTTCTTT
.	TRBV5-2	TRBJ2-6	.	CASNSLRRSTQSRANVLTF	TGTGCCAGCAATAGTCTAAGAAGGAGTACACAAAGTCGGGCCAACGTCCTGACTTTC
.	TRBV6-1	TRBJ2-1	once	CASSEHRVISYNEQFF	TGTGCCAGCAGTGAACACAGGGTGATATCCTACAATGAGCAGTTCTTC
.	TRBV6-4	TRBJ1-4	few	CASSEGPGEGEKLFF	TGTGCCAGCAGTGAAGGTCCGGGCGAGGGTGAAAAACTGTTTTTT
.	TRBV15	TRBJ1-1	.	CATSRAGVDAFF	TGTGCCACCAGCAGGGCAGGGGTGGACGCTTTCTTT
TRBD1	TRBV6-5	TRBJ1-5	.	CASISDRGNQPQHF	TGTGCCAGCATCTCCGACAGGGGCAATCAGCCCCAGCATTTT
.	TRBV4-3	TRBJ2-7	.	CASSQDIGDTSYEQYF	TGCGCCAGCAGCCAAGATATTGGGGACACCTCCTACGAGCAGTACTTC
TRBD1	TRBV5-1	TRBJ1-4	.	CASSPAPGTGFEKLFF	TGCGCCAGCAGCCCCGCCCCCGGGACAGGGTTTGAAAAACTGTTTTTT
.	TRBV20-1	TRBJ2-7	.	CSARDSYEQYF	TGCAGTGCTAGGGACTCATACGAGCAGTACTTC
.	TRBV6-8	TRBJ2-7	.	CASSYAGLPYEQYF	TGTGCCAGCAGTTACGCGGGACTCCCCTACGAGCAGTACTTC
.	TRBV29-1	TRBJ1-5	.	CSVTVELNQPQHF	TGCAGCGTGACAGTGGAGCTGAATCAGCCCCAGCATTTT
.	TRBV27	TRBJ1-1	.	CASGAGQGRAEAFF	TGTGCCAGCGGGGCGGGGCAGGGAAGGGCTGAAGCTTTCTTT